Given below is one T cell receptor (beta chain) in context. When the RNA was reverse transcribed, random hexamers were used with an input of about 0.45 to 1 ug. MiXCR, run by TCRdb on the immunoSEQ multiplex PCR reads, gives a single entry per CDR3 protein. The sample lists 70,000 to 75,000 distinct CDR3 sequences, 93% occurring once. This entry is derived from a study of CD8 T cells in Susac syndrome. The CDR3 is made up of 15 amino acids. V shed 5 bases and J shed 0 bases, with 13 bases lying between them. Germline V gene data show CDR1 as LNHDA and CDR2 as SQIVND (reference sequence). The receptor comes from a human donor with Susac syndrome. The rearrangement links TRBV19 to TRBJ1-1, with D possibly matching TRBD1 (6 bases). Sequencing used CD4+ T cells from PBMCs. The CDR3 spells CASSLVDSMNTEAFF. Written as DNA, the CDR3 is TGTGCCAGTAGTCTTGTGGACAGTATGAACACTGAAGCTTTCTTT.